A single TCR beta chain is shown here with its context. Its target is not known. This record comes from a study of Ad26.COV2.S vaccination and SARS-CoV-2 variants. At the level of the study: Intramuscular Ad26.COV2.S at 5x10^10 or 1x10^11 viral particles. Notes on the study in general: Reports say spike-specific CD8+ and CD4+ T cell responses covered substantial breadth after vaccination.

The table came from immunoSEQ multiplex PCR; TCRdb's copy has only in-frame clones and leaves some out. The sample has fewer than 600,000 clones, 89% seen once. The treatment is: around 19 received Ad26.COV2.S at low or high dose, single or two shots; 5 received placebo; per-sample allocation not given. Samples came from day 63 after the first vaccine or placebo injection. Based in Boston, the donor was an adult of 18-55 years. Wuhan-strain SARS-CoV-2 spike was expressed by the Ad26 vector that made up the vaccine. With 4 bases removed from V and 6 bases from J, the gap between germline ends came to 17 bases. Germline lookup yields CDR1 SGHTA and CDR2 FQGNSA. This CDR3 is built from 15 residues.

The V call is TRBV7-2, the J call TRBJ2-3; D uncertain. This receptor was taken from a person aged 18 to 65 who received the Ad26.COV2.S COVID-19 vaccine or a placebo. The input for sequencing was peripheral blood, taken in a trial of Ad26.COV2.S vaccine versus placebo. The CDR3 sequence: CASSSLPGQRDTQYF. CDR3 coding DNA: TGTGCCAGCAGCTCCCTCCCCGGGCAACGGGATACGCAGTATTTT.